The rows below give T cell receptor beta chains drawn from one sample of a study of CD8 T cell repertoires and HIV-1 epitope variants. Some clones are missing from TCRdb's copy, which holds only in-frame ones; the method was immunoSEQ multiplex PCR. Here the sample spans some 87,000 clones, almost 75% being singletons. The material sequenced was uncultured baseline CD8+ T cells from peripheral blood mononuclear cells (PBMCs). Every receptor here comes from a male donor with HIV. Both conserved end residues are part of each CDR3. D genes are given only for firm matches. Clone size is not always given. Where it is, it says once, few, many or a class for expanded clones.

V	D	J	size	CDR3	DNA
TRBV29-1	NA	TRBJ1-1	NA	CSVSTELNTEAFF	TGCAGCGTCTCGACTGAGCTGAACACTGAAGCTTTCTTT
TRBV4-3	TRBD1	TRBJ1-5	NA	CASSQDRAGTGGQPQHF	TGCGCCAGCAGCCAAGATCGGGCCGGGACAGGCGGTCAGCCCCAGCATTTT
TRBV28	NA	TRBJ1-4	NA	CASSSPMGNSGVGEKLFF	TGTGCCAGCAGTTCACCAATGGGCAACTCAGGGGTTGGTGAAAAACTGTTTTTT
TRBV6-5	NA	TRBJ1-1	NA	CASSTGANTEAFF	TGTGCCAGCAGTACCGGGGCGAACACTGAAGCTTTCTTT
TRBV14	NA	TRBJ2-7	NA	CASSQDFKAGPPYYEQYF	TGTGCCAGCAGCCAAGATTTTAAGGCAGGGCCCCCCTACTACGAGCAGTACTTC
TRBV9	NA	TRBJ2-5	NA	CASSVGLDQETQYF	TGTGCCAGCAGCGTAGGGTTAGACCAAGAGACCCAGTACTTC
TRBV7-2	NA	TRBJ1-6	NA	CASIQGVPYNSPLHF	TGTGCCAGCATCCAAGGGGTACCTTATAATTCACCCCTCCACTTT
TRBV9	TRBD2	TRBJ2-5	NA	CASSVGTSGTMTQYF	TGTGCCAGCAGCGTCGGGACTAGCGGGACCATGACCCAGTACTTC
TRBV23-1	NA	TRBJ1-1	NA	CASSQSGQGNTEAFF	TGCGCCAGCAGTCAATCGGGGCAGGGGAACACTGAAGCTTTCTTT
TRBV28	NA	TRBJ2-7	NA	CASSPGAEQYF	TGTGCCAGCAGTCCGGGGGCCGAGCAGTACTTC
TRBV30	TRBD1	TRBJ2-5	once	CAWMPAGQGVQETQYF	TGTGCCTGGATGCCGGCGGGACAGGGAGTGCAAGAGACCCAGTACTTC
TRBV6-5	NA	TRBJ2-7	few	CASSFGVYYEQYF	TGTGCCAGCAGTTTCGGGGTATACTACGAGCAGTACTTC
TRBV2	TRBD2	TRBJ2-5	NA	CASSPWGLAGGRETQYF	TGTGCCAGCAGTCCCTGGGGACTAGCGGGAGGGAGGGAGACCCAGTACTTC
TRBV15	NA	TRBJ2-1	NA	CATSGAFGYDEQFF	TGTGCCACCAGCGGCGCGTTTGGGTACGATGAGCAGTTCTTC
TRBV7-9	NA	TRBJ1-1	NA	CASSLVGNTEAFF	TGTGCCAGCAGCTTAGTCGGGAACACTGAAGCTTTCTTT
TRBV6-5	NA	TRBJ2-7	NA	CASSLIQAGEQYF	TGTGCCAGCAGCCTTATACAGGCTGGGGAGCAGTACTTC
TRBV7-9	TRBD2	TRBJ2-7	NA	CASSLVDRAGGEQYF	TGTGCCAGCAGCTTAGTTGATCGAGCGGGGGGCGAGCAGTACTTC
TRBV9	NA	TRBJ2-7	NA	CASSVDGDGYEQYF	TGTGCCAGCAGCGTAGATGGGGACGGCTACGAGCAGTACTTC
TRBV28	NA	TRBJ1-3	NA	CASSDLGGWPGNTIYF	TGTGCCAGCAGTGATTTGGGGGGCTGGCCTGGAAACACCATATATTTT
TRBV7-6	NA	TRBJ1-3	NA	CASSLGGTGGNTIYF	TGTGCCAGCAGCTTAGGAGGGACGGGTGGAAACACCATATATTTT
TRBV6-5	TRBD1	TRBJ2-7	NA	CASSWTGRYEQYF	TGTGCCAGCTCGTGGACAGGGCGCTACGAGCAGTACTTC
TRBV5-6	NA	TRBJ2-5	NA	CASSSSSENSWETQYF	TGTGCCAGCAGCAGTAGCTCCGAGAACTCTTGGGAGACCCAGTACTTC
TRBV11-2	TRBD2	TRBJ2-3	NA	CATSGGGDTQYF	TGTGCCACTAGCGGGGGAGGAGATACGCAGTATTTT
TRBV7-2	TRBD1	TRBJ1-3	NA	CASSLTGGNSGNTIYF	TGTGCCAGCAGCTTGACAGGGGGCAACTCTGGAAACACCATATATTTT
TRBV5-1	NA	TRBJ2-7	NA	CASSLAVRGYEQYF	TGCGCCAGCAGCTTGGCCGTCAGGGGCTACGAGCAGTACTTC
TRBV19	NA	TRBJ1-1	few	CASSDGAWGTEAFF	TGTGCCAGTTCCGACGGAGCCTGGGGCACTGAAGCTTTCTTT
TRBV7-6	NA	TRBJ2-2	once	CASSLSSAITGELFF	TGTGCCAGCAGCCTTTCCTCGGCTATCACCGGGGAGCTGTTTTTT
TRBV7-8	NA	TRBJ2-2	NA	CASSSGPPWAGELFF	TGTGCCAGCAGCTCCGGGCCTCCCTGGGCCGGGGAGCTGTTTTTT
TRBV6-1	NA	TRBJ2-1	NA	CAARVSVSSYNEQFF	TGTGCCGCGAGAGTTAGCGTTAGCTCCTACAATGAGCAGTTCTTC
TRBV28	TRBD1	TRBJ1-1	NA	CASSPLSRGLHTEAFF	TGTGCCAGCAGCCCCTTAAGCAGGGGGCTTCACACTGAAGCTTTCTTT
TRBV7-2	NA	TRBJ2-7	NA	CASSSRTGLTYEQYF	TGTGCCAGCAGCTCAAGGACAGGACTAACCTACGAGCAGTACTTC
TRBV29-1	NA	TRBJ1-3	NA	CSVQRGAGNTIYF	TGCAGCGTTCAAAGGGGGGCTGGAAACACCATATATTTT
TRBV2	NA	TRBJ1-5	NA	CASSQRMQPSTQPQHF	TGTGCCAGCAGCCAACGAATGCAACCATCCACTCAGCCCCAGCATTTT